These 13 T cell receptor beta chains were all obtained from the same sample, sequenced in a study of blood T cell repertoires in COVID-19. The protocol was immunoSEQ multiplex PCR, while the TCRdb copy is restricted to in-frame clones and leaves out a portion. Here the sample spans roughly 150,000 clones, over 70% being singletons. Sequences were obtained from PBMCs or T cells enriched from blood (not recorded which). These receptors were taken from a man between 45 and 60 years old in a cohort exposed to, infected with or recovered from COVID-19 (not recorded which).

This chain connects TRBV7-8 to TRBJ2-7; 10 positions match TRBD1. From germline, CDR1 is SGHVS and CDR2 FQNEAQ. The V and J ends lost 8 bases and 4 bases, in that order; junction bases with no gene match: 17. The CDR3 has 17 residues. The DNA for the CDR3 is TGTGCCAGCGGCTCTGGGTCGGGACAGGGGAGGTATTACGAGCAGTACTTC. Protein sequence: CASGSGSGQGRYYEQYF.

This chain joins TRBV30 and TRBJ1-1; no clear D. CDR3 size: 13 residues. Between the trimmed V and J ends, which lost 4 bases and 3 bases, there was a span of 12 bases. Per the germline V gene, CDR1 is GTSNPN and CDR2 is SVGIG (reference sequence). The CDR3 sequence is CAWNAAIHTEAFF. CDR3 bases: TGTGCCTGGAATGCGGCTATACACACTGAAGCTTTCTTT.

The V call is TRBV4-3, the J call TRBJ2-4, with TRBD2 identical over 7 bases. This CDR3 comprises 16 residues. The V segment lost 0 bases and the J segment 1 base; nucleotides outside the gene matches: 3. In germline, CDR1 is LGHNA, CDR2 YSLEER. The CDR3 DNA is TGCGCCAGCAGCCAAGATATCGGGGGGGCCAAAAACATTCAGTACTTC. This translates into CASSQDIGGAKNIQYF.

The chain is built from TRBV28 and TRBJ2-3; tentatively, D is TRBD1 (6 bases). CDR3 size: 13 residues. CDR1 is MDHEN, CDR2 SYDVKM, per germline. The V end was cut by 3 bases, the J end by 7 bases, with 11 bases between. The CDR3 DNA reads TGTGCCAGCAGTTTCTCAGGGGTCAATACGCAGTATTTT. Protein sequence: CASSFSGVNTQYF.

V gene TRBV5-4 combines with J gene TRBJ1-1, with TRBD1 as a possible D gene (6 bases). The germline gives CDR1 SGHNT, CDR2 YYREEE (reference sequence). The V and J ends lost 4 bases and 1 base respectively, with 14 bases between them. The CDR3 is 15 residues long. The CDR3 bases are TGTGCCAGCAGCGCACCATGGACAGCGAACACTGAAGCTTTCTTT. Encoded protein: CASSAPWTANTEAFF.

CDR3 sequence: CASSPAGGVRLYNEQFF. The DNA for the CDR3 is TGTGCCAGCAGCCCGGCGGGTGGCGTTAGACTATACAATGAGCAGTTCTTC. The genes are TRBV7-9 and TRBJ2-1; D may be TRBD2 (5 bases). There are 17 residues in the CDR3. Trimming left V 5 bases short and J 4 bases short, with 21 bases between. CDR1 is SEHNR, CDR2 FQNEAQ, per germline (reference sequence).

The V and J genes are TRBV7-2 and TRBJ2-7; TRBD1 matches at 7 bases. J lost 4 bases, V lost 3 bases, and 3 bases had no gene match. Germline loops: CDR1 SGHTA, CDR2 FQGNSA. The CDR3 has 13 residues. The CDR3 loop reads CASSFGTEYEQYF. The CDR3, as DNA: TGTGCCAGCAGCTTCGGGACAGAGTACGAGCAGTACTTC.

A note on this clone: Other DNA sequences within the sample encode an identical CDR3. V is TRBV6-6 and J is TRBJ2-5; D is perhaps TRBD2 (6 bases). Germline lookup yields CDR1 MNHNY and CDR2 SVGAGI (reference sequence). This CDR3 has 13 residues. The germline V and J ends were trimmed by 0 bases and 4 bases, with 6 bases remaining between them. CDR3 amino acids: CASSYSRGETQYF. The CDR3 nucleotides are TGTGCCAGCAGTTACTCGCGGGGAGAGACCCAGTACTTC.

For the CDR3, the DNA is TGTGCCAGCACCCCAGGGGGGCTAGGAAACACCATATATTTT. It translates to CASTPGGLGNTIYF. This chain links TRBV11-2 with TRBJ1-3; TRBD1 agrees at 7 bases. The CDR3 extends over 14 amino acids. V gave up 7 bases and J gave up 4 bases; unmatched junction bases: 7. Germline V lookup: CDR1 SGHAT, CDR2 FQNNGV.

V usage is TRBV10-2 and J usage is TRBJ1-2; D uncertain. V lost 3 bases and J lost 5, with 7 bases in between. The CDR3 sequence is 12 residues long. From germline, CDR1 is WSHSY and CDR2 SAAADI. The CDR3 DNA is TGCGCCAGCAGTGATACAGATTATGGCTACACCTTC. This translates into CASSDTDYGYTF.

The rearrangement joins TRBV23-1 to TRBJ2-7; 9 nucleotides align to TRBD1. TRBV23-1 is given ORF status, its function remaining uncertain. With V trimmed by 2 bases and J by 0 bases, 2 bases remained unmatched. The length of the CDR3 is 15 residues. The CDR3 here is CASSQGTGISYEQYF. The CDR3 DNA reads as TGCGCCAGCAGTCAAGGGACAGGGATCTCCTACGAGCAGTACTTC.

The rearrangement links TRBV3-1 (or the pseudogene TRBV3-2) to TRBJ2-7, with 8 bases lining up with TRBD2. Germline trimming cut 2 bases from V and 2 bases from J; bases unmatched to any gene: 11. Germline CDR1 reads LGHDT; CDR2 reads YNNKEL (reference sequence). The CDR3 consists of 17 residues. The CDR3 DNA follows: TGTGCCAGCAGCCAATGGGCTAGCGGGCTCTCCCCCTACGAGCAGTACTTC. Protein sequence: CASSQWASGLSPYEQYF.

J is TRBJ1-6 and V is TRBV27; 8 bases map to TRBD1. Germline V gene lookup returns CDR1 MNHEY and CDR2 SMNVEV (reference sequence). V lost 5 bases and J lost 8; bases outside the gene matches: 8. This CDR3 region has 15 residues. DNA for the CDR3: TGTGCCAGCAGTCCTATCACAGGGGGGTATTCACCCCTCCACTTT. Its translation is CASSPITGGYSPLHF.